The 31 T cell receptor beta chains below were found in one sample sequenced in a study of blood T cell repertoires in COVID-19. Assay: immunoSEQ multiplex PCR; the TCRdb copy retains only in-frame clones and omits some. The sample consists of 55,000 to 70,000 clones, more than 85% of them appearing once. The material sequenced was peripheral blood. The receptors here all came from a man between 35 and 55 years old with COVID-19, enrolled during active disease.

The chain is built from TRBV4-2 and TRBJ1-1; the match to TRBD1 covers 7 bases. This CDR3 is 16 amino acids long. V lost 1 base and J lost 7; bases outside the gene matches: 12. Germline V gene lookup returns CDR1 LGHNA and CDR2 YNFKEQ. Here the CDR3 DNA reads TGTGCCAGCAGCCAAGTTGAGAACAGGGGATTTGGTGAAGCTTTCTTT. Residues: CASSQVENRGFGEAFF.

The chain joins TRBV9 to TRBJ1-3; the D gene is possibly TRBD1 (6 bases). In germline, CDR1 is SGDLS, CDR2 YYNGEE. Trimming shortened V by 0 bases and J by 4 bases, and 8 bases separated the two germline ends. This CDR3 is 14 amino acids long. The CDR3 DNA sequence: TGTGCCAGCAGCGTAGCACAGGGAGGAAACACCATATATTTT. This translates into CASSVAQGGNTIYF.

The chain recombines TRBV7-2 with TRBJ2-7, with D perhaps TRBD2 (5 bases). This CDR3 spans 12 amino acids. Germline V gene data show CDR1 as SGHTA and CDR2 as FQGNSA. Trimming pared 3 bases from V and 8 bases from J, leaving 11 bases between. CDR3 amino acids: CASSFLDSQQYF. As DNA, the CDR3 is TGTGCCAGCAGCTTCCTGGACTCGCAGCAGTACTTC. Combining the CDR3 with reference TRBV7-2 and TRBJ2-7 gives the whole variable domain GAGVSQSPSNKVTEKGKDVELRCDPISGHTALYWYRQSLGQGLEFLIYFQGNSAPDKSGLPSDRFSAERTGGSVSTLTIQRTQQEDSAVYLCASSFLDSQQYFGPGTRLTVT.

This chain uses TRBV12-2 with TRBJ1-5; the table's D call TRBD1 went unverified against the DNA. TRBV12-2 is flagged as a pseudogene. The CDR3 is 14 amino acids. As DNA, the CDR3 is TGTGCAAGTCGCTTAACAGTTAGCAATCAGCCCCAGCATTTT. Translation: CASRLTVSNQPQHF.

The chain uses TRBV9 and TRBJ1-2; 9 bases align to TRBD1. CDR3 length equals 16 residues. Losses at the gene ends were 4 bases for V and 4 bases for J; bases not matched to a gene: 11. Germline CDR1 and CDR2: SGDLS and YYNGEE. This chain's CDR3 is CASSPLQGAVIYGYTF. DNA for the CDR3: TGTGCCAGCAGCCCTTTACAGGGGGCGGTAATCTATGGCTACACCTTC.

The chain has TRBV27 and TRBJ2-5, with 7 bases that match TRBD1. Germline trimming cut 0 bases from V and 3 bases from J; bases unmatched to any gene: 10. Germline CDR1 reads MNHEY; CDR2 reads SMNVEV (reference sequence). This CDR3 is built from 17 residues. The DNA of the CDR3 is TGTGCCAGCAGTTTATCCCCCGACAGGGAAGAGGAAGAGACCCAGTACTTC. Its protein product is CASSLSPDREEEETQYF.

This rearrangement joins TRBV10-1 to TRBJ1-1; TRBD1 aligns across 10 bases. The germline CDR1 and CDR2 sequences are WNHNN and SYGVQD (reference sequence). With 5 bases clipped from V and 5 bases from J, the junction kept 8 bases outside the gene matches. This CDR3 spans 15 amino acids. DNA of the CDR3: TGCGCCAGCAGTAAGGAGGGACAGGGGTCAACTGAAGCTTTCTTT. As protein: CASSKEGQGSTEAFF.

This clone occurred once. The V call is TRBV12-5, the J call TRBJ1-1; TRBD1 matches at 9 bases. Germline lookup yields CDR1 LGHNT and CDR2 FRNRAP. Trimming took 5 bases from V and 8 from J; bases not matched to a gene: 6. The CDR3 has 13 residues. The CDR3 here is CASGTGGQGEAFF. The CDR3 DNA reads TGTGCTAGTGGTACAGGGGGCCAGGGAGAAGCTTTCTTT.

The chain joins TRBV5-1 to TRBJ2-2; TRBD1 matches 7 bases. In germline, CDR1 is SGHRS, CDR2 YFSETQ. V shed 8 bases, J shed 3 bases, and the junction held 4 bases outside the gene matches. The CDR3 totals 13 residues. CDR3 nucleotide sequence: TGCGCCAGTACCGACAGGGACACCGGGGAGCTGTTTTTT. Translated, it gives CASTDRDTGELFF.

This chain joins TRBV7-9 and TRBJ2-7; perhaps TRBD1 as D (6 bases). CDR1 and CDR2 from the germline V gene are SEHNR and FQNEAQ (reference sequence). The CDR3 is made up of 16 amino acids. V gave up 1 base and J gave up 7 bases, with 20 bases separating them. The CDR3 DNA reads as TGTGCCAGCAGCTTAGGCCGGGACACCCTGAGGGGGGAGCAGTACTTC. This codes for CASSLGRDTLRGEQYF.

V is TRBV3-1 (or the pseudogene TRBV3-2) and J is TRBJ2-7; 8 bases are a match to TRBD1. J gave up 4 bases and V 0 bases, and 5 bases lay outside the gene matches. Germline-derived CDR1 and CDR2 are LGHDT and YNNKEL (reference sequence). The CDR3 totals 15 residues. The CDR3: CASSQDLRQGYEQYF. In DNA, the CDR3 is TGTGCCAGCAGCCAAGATCTGAGACAGGGGTACGAGCAGTACTTC.

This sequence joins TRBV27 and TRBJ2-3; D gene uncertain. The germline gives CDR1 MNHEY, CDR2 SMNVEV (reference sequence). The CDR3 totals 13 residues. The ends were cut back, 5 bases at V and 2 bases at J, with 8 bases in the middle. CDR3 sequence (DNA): TGTGCCAGCAGTCCCCAAAACACAGATACGCAGTATTTT. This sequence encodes CASSPQNTDTQYF.

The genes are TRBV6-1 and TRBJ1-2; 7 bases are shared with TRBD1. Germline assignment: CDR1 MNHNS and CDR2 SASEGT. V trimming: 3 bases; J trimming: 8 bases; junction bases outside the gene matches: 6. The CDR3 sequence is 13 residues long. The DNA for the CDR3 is TGTGCCAGCAGTGAGGGGAACAGGGGAGGCTACACCTTC. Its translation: CASSEGNRGGYTF.

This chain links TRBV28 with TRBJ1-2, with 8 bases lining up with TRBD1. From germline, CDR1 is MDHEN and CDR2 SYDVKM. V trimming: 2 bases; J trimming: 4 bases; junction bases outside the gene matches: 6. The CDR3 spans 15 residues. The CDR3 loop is CASSLALTGAYGYTF. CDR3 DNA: TGTGCCAGCAGTTTAGCCCTGACAGGGGCCTATGGCTACACCTTC.

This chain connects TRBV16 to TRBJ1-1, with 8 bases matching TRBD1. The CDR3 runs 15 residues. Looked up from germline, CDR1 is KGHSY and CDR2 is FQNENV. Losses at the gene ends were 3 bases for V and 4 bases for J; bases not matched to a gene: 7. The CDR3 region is CASSQLGQAGTEAFF. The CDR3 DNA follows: TGTGCCAGCAGCCAGTTGGGACAGGCGGGCACTGAAGCTTTCTTT.

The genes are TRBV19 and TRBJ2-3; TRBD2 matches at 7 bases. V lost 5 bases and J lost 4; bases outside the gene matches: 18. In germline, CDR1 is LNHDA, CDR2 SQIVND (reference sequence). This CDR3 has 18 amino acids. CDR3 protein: CASSLLLGAGEGPDTQYF. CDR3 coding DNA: TGTGCCAGTAGTCTGCTCCTTGGGGCCGGGGAGGGTCCAGATACGCAGTATTTT. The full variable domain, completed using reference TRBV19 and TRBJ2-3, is DGGITQSPKYLFRKEGQNVTLSCEQNLNHDAMYWYRQDPGQGLRLIYYSQIVNDFQKGDIAEGYSVSREKKESFPLTVTSAQKNPTAFYLCASSLLLGAGEGPDTQYFGPGTRLTVL.

This CDR3 reads CASSLLEGVGETQYF. The CDR3 DNA is TGCGCCAGCAGCTTGTTAGAGGGGGTTGGGGAGACCCAGTACTTC. The chain carries TRBV5-1 and TRBJ2-5; the D gene is possibly TRBD1 (6 bases). CDR3 size: 15 residues. Germline loops: CDR1 SGHRS, CDR2 YFSETQ. Between the trimmed V and J ends, which lost 1 base and 5 bases, there was a span of 15 bases.

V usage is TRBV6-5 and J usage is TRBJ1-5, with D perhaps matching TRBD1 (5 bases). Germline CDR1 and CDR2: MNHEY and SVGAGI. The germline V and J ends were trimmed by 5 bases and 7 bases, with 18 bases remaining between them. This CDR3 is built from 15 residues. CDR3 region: CASSPAAGRRQPQHF. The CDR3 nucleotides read TGTGCCAGCAGTCCCGCGGCAGGGCGGAGACAGCCCCAGCATTTT.

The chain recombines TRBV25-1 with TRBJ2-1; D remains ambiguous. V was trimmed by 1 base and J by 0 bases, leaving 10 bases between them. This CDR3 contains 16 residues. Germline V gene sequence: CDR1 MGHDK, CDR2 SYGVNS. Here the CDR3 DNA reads TGTGCCAGCAGTGAATTTCGGCAGGACTCCTACAATGAGCAGTTCTTC. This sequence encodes CASSEFRQDSYNEQFF. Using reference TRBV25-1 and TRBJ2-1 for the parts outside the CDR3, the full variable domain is EADIYQTPRYLVIGTGKKITLECSQTMGHDKMYWYQQDPGMELHLIHYSYGVNSTEKGDLSSESTVSRIRTEHFPLTLESARPSHTSQYLCASSEFRQDSYNEQFFGPGTRLTVL.

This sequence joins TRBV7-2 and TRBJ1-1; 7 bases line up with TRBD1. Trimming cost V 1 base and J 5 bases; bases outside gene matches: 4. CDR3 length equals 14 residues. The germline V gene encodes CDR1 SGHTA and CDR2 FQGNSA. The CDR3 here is CASSLEGAGTEAFF. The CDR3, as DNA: TGTGCCAGCAGCTTAGAGGGGGCGGGGACTGAAGCTTTCTTT.

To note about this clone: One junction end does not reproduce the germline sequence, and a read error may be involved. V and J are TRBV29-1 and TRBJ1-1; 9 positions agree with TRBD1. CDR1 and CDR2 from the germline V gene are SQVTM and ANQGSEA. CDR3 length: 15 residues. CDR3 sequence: CNVVRIQGANTEAFF. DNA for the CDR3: TGCAACGTTGTCCGGATACAGGGGGCGAACACTGAAGCTTTCTTT.

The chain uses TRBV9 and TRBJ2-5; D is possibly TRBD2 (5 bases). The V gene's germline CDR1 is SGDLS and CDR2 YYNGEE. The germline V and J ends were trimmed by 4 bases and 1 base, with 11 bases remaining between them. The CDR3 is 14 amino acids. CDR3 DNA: TGTGCCAGCAGCTCGCGGGTGGGCCAAGAGACCCAGTACTTC. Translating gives CASSSRVGQETQYF.

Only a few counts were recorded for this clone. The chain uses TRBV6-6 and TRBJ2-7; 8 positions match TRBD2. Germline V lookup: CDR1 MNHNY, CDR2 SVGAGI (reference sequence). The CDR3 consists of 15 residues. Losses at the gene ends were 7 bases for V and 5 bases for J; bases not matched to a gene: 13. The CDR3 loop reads CASTREGRGDHEQYF. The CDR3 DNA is TGTGCCAGCACCCGGGAGGGGCGGGGGGACCACGAGCAGTACTTC.

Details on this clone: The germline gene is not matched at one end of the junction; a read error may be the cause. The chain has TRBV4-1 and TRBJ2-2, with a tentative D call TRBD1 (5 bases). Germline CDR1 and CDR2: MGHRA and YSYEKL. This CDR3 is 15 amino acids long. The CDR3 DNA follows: TGCGCCAGCAGCAAAGAAAACAGGTACACCGGGGAGCTGTTTTTT. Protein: CASSKENRYTGELFF.

The CDR3 reads CAWSSGGTIYF. DNA of the CDR3: TGTGCCTGGAGCAGCGGCGGCACCATATATTTT. This rearrangement joins TRBV30 to TRBJ1-3; the D is unclear. Germline V gives CDR1 GTSNPN, CDR2 SVGIG (reference sequence). Deletions cut 3 bases from V and 9 bases from J, with 9 bases between. CDR3 length: 11 amino acids.

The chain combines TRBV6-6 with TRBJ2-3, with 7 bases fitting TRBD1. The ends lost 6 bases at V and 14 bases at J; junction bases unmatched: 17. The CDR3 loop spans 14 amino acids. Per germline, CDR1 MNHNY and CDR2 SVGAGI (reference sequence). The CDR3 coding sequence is TGTGCCAGCAGCCCACCGGGACAGCAGCCCGCTCCGTATTTT. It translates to CASSPPGQQPAPYF.

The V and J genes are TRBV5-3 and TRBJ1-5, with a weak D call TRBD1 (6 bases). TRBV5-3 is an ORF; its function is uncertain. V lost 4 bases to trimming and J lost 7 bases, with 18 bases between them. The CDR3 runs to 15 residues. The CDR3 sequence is CARSKYRAEGQPQHF. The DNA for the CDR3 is TGTGCCAGAAGCAAATACAGGGCTGAGGGACAGCCCCAGCATTTT.

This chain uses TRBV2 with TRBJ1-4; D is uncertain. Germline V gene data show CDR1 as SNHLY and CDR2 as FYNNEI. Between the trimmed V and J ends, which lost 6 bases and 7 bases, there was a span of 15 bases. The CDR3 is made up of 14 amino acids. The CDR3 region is CASSDNTKAEKLFF. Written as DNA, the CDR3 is TGTGCCAGCAGCGACAATACAAAGGCTGAAAAACTGTTTTTT.

The CDR3 nucleotides are TGCGCCAGCAGCGTGGCGGGACAATCCTCCTACGAGCAGTACTTC. Its protein is CASSVAGQSSYEQYF. The chain employs TRBV5-1 and TRBJ2-7; the D call may be TRBD1 or TRBD2 (6 bases each). The CDR3 consists of 15 residues. Trimming took off 4 bases at V and 0 bases at J, with 14 bases between the two ends. Germline loops: CDR1 SGHRS, CDR2 YFSETQ.

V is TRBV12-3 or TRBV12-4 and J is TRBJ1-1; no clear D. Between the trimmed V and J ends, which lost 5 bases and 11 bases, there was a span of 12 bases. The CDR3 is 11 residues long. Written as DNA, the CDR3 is TGTGCCAGCAGTGTTGGTCCCGGGGCTTTCTTT. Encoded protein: CASSVGPGAFF.

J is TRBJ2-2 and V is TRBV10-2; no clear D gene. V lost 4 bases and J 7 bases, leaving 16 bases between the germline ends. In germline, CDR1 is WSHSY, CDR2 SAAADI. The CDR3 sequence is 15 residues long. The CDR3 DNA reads TGCGCCAGCAGTGCCGCAGGTCCGGCCCACGGGGAGCTGTTTTTT. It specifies CASSAAGPAHGELFF.